Listed here is a single T cell receptor (beta chain). Its antigen is still unknown. No base-level quality is on record; no much larger clone is a single base apart. From alopecia areata patients, peripheral blood was collected along with lesional scalp punch biopsies. PBMCs were isolated by density centrifugation and stained for CD3, CD4 and CD8, after which CD4+ and CD8+ T cells were sorted on a FACSAria. Libraries were prepared through the immunoSEQ multiplex PCR assay. RNA was extracted from all samples and reverse transcribed into cDNA as template for TCR sequencing. First-strand cDNA was synthesized with SuperScript III using a 2:1 mix of oligo-dT and random hexamers. A synthetic immune receptor repertoire was used to assess amplification bias, and residual bias was removed computationally. The published analysis was carried out like this. Raw reads were preprocessed to remove errors, and CDR3 was defined by IMGT conventions from the conserved cysteine to phenylalanine. Clonality was computed as 1 minus the Shannon entropy, with the entropy normalized by log2 of the number of productive unique TCRs. Whether scalp clones were CD4 or CD8 was inferred by matching scalp TCRbeta sequences against CD4 and CD8 repertoires sorted from blood. Sourced from immuneACCESS, this table was stored by TCRdb with only in-frame sequences that have V and J called. A share of the clones is absent; for the studies checked, an unresolved V gene accounts for under half, and the remainder has no known explanation. V and J calls plus clone size are reproduced from that table; the DNA served to infer D and trimming. The sample yields 80,000 to 100,000 clones; 41% were counted once. The ten largest clones capture approximately 1.5% of the sample.

The CDR3 contains 13 residues, cysteine and phenylalanine counted. Only CDR3 DNA is held: 39 bases, read in frame from base 1. Reading the germline V gene (reference sequence) gives CDR1 LNHNV and CDR2 YYDKDF. V was cut back by 4 bases and J by 9 bases, leaving a gap of 13 bases between them. The record originates from a study of CD8+ T cells in alopecia areata (dated 2018 in TCRdb). Regarding the study in general: The treated patients took part in an open-label pilot trial in which moderate-to-severe alopecia areata was treated with oral tofacitinib at 5 to 10 mg twice daily. Patients stayed on tofacitinib for 6 to 18 months and then had 6 months of follow-up off drug so that delayed response and recurrence could be assessed. The study used high-throughput TCRbeta sequencing to examine T cell clonal expansion in alopecia areata, in both the C3H/HeJ mouse model and human patients. Human TCRbeta sequencing covered scalp tissue and sorted CD4+ and CD8+ peripheral blood T cells from patchy and totalis/universalis alopecia areata patients and healthy controls. Tofacitinib-treated patients had biopsies at baseline and at 4 and 24 weeks of treatment, with a later scalp biopsy in several patients. Scalp clonality was compared across normal scalp (n=4), patchy alopecia areata scalp (n=8), and alopecia totalis/universalis scalp (n=8). The RNA source kit depended on sample type: the PAXgene miRNA kit for fixed scalp, the miRNeasy kit for PBMCs, and the RNeasy kit for mouse skin. TCRbeta CDR3 regions were amplified by immunoSEQ multiplex PCR with 35 Vbeta forward and 13 Jbeta reverse primers. Study-level results and caveats: Resident alphabeta T cells in normal human skin are also sequenced, complicating scalp TCR repertoire analysis, unlike mouse skin dominated by gammadelta T cells. Compared with normal scalp, lesional scalp had higher clonality and more expanded CD8+ clones, particularly in alopecia totalis/universalis, a pattern that suggests antigenic drive. TCR sequences shared between patients were less clear than in mice, possibly partly because of HLA diversity in the patient population.

The receptor's source is a human donor with alopecia areata. The chain joins TRBV15 to TRBJ2-4; no D gene is confidently identified. Sequenced input: CD4+ T cells sorted from blood. For the CDR3, the sequence is CATSKVQVGIQYF. The DNA reads TGTGCCACCAGCAAGGTCCAGGTTGGCATTCAGTACTTC.